This is a list of T cell receptor beta chains from one sample in a study of T cells expressing NK-cell markers. TCRdb reprocessed the 5' RACE reads and stores each CDR3 protein as one record, lacking DNA. The sample includes over 150,000 distinct CDR3 sequences. Sequenced sample: blood T cells: a sorted CD56 or NKG2C T cell subset, CD4+ or CD8+ T cells, or bulk PBMC T cells (not recorded which). These receptors came from a woman in her fifties or sixties in good health. The CDR3 runs from the conserved cysteine through the conserved F or W. The order of the fields is V gene, CDR3 length, J gene, CDR3 protein.

v_gene: TRBV15
len: 13
j_gene: TRBJ2-1
CDR3aa: CATSSGFVNEQFF

v_gene: TRBV6-1
len: 17
j_gene: TRBJ2-3
CDR3aa: CASSEWWISDPPDTQYF

v_gene: TRBV11-2
len: 15
j_gene: TRBJ1-5
CDR3aa: CASSPGTGENQPQHF

v_gene: TRBV6-5
len: 15
j_gene: TRBJ2-7
CDR3aa: CASNKQEGSLYEQYF

v_gene: TRBV6-6
len: 17
j_gene: TRBJ2-2
CDR3aa: CASSPGLAGFDTGELFF

v_gene: TRBV5-8
len: 16
j_gene: TRBJ2-1
CDR3aa: CASSLGGLAGGLEQFF

v_gene: TRBV19
len: 14
j_gene: TRBJ2-1
CDR3aa: CASKTGLDYNEQFF

v_gene: TRBV20-1
len: 16
j_gene: TRBJ2-1
CDR3aa: CSARGLEVVLYGEQFF

v_gene: TRBV7-9
len: 14
j_gene: TRBJ2-2
CDR3aa: CAIPPQAGTGELFF

v_gene: TRBV4-1
len: 15
j_gene: TRBJ1-1
CDR3aa: CASSQEEGGSTEAFF

v_gene: TRBV5-1
len: 15
j_gene: TRBJ1-1
CDR3aa: CASSLAPGVNTEAFF

v_gene: TRBV11-1
len: 16
j_gene: TRBJ2-2
CDR3aa: CASSTLSGNPAGELFF

v_gene: TRBV15
len: 13
j_gene: TRBJ1-1
CDR3aa: CATSYDRDTEAFF

v_gene: TRBV6-1
len: 14
j_gene: TRBJ2-1
CDR3aa: CASSGTPPYNEQFF

v_gene: TRBV7-2
len: 13
j_gene: TRBJ2-7
CDR3aa: CASSYTSTYEQYF

v_gene: TRBV20-1
len: 16
j_gene: TRBJ2-1
CDR3aa: CSARNPTSGDYNEQFF

v_gene: TRBV11-3
len: 17
j_gene: TRBJ2-6
CDR3aa: CASSSPSWGSGANVLTF

v_gene: TRBV12-3/TRBV12-4
len: 16
j_gene: TRBJ2-2
CDR3aa: CASSLLGGGRPGELFF

v_gene: TRBV15
len: 14
j_gene: TRBJ2-7
CDR3aa: CATSSTSRPYEQYF

v_gene: TRBV10-3
len: 14
j_gene: TRBJ2-2
CDR3aa: CAISPGGGTGELFF

v_gene: TRBV6-5
len: 14
j_gene: TRBJ2-3
CDR3aa: CASSTGLSTDTQYF

v_gene: TRBV27
len: 14
j_gene: TRBJ2-2
CDR3aa: CASSVTDRSGELFF

v_gene: TRBV9
len: 15
j_gene: TRBJ2-1
CDR3aa: CASSVRVAGTNEQFF

v_gene: TRBV6-2/TRBV6-3
len: 12
j_gene: TRBJ2-2
CDR3aa: CATSLRAGELFF

v_gene: TRBV6-5
len: 13
j_gene: TRBJ2-7
CDR3aa: CASSWDPAYEQYF

v_gene: TRBV27
len: 14
j_gene: TRBJ1-2
CDR3aa: CASREFAGSYGYTF

v_gene: TRBV28
len: 15
j_gene: TRBJ2-7
CDR3aa: CASSLISDYGATAYF

v_gene: TRBV27
len: 14
j_gene: TRBJ2-3
CDR3aa: CASSFGDYLDTQYF

v_gene: TRBV5-1
len: 20
j_gene: TRBJ2-7
CDR3aa: CASSFSDRPGGTYQSYEQYF

v_gene: TRBV7-9
len: 16
j_gene: TRBJ2-3
CDR3aa: CASSSLAGREADTQYF

v_gene: TRBV5-1
len: 14
j_gene: TRBJ1-1
CDR3aa: CASSLEPTITEAFF

v_gene: TRBV24-1
len: 15
j_gene: TRBJ1-6
CDR3aa: CATSDSTEPNSPLHF

v_gene: TRBV7-2
len: 17
j_gene: TRBJ2-1
CDR3aa: CASSAYGGLGAYNEQFF

v_gene: TRBV27
len: 15
j_gene: TRBJ2-7
CDR3aa: CASSLSLLGRAEQYF

v_gene: TRBV7-9
len: 15
j_gene: TRBJ2-5
CDR3aa: CASSLAQGAWETQYF

v_gene: TRBV5-6
len: 16
j_gene: TRBJ2-5
CDR3aa: CASSRRTALLQETQYF

v_gene: TRBV7-9
len: 15
j_gene: TRBJ1-1
CDR3aa: CASSLGDPVNTEAFF

v_gene: TRBV5-1
len: 16
j_gene: TRBJ2-1
CDR3aa: CASSLTLRDYNNEQFF

v_gene: TRBV6-5
len: 19
j_gene: TRBJ2-5
CDR3aa: CASSPSSRQRPSRRETQYF

v_gene: TRBV29-1
len: 11
j_gene: TRBJ2-1
CDR3aa: CSVEVGREPFF

v_gene: TRBV28
len: 13
j_gene: TRBJ2-7
CDR3aa: CASGRGSYVEQYF

v_gene: TRBV12-5
len: 14
j_gene: TRBJ2-3
CDR3aa: CASGLQAGTDTQYF

v_gene: TRBV7-2
len: 15
j_gene: TRBJ2-2
CDR3aa: CASASLTVATGELFF

v_gene: TRBV7-6
len: 15
j_gene: TRBJ1-3
CDR3aa: CASSLAKQGPNTIYF

v_gene: TRBV19
len: 13
j_gene: TRBJ1-1
CDR3aa: CASSRSFSTEAFF

v_gene: TRBV7-8
len: 15
j_gene: TRBJ2-2
CDR3aa: CATTPDPLPTGELFF

v_gene: TRBV7-9
len: 12
j_gene: TRBJ1-2
CDR3aa: CASSPGQSGYTF

v_gene: TRBV29-1
len: 15
j_gene: TRBJ2-7
CDR3aa: CSVLRGRQGPNEQYF

v_gene: TRBV7-8
len: 16
j_gene: TRBJ2-1
CDR3aa: CASSLALTSGRNEQFF

v_gene: TRBV7-9
len: 15
j_gene: TRBJ1-4
CDR3aa: CASSAPGTGPEKLFF

v_gene: TRBV28
len: 18
j_gene: TRBJ2-3
CDR3aa: CASSLLDGRTTSPDTQYF

v_gene: TRBV6-6
len: 14
j_gene: TRBJ2-3
CDR3aa: CASRRLAGTDTQYF

v_gene: TRBV7-9
len: 13
j_gene: TRBJ1-1
CDR3aa: CASRGQGNTEAFF

v_gene: TRBV28
len: 15
j_gene: TRBJ2-5
CDR3aa: CASSYLRGAGETQYF

v_gene: TRBV19
len: 16
j_gene: TRBJ2-3
CDR3aa: CASSSAAGGPTDTQYF

v_gene: TRBV7-9
len: 13
j_gene: TRBJ2-7
CDR3aa: CASSQTETYEQYF

v_gene: TRBV5-8
len: 12
j_gene: TRBJ2-7
CDR3aa: CASRAGAYEQYF

v_gene: TRBV27
len: 15
j_gene: TRBJ1-1
CDR3aa: CASRPQTRQGPEAFF

v_gene: TRBV5-6
len: 15
j_gene: TRBJ2-2
CDR3aa: CASTTSGRVTGELFF

v_gene: TRBV3-1
len: 14
j_gene: TRBJ1-6
CDR3aa: CASKERLENSPLHF